This entry is about one T cell receptor (beta chain). Time point: baseline, week 1 (first vaccination visit). Treatment specified: pre-vaccination baseline after standard-of-care therapy. Astrocytomas found in donors were new, WHO grade 3 or 4, IDH1-mutant and ATRX-lost. The CDR3 totals 10 residues. V lost 3 bases and J lost 3, with 0 bases in between. Looked up from germline, CDR1 is DFQATT and CDR2 is SNEGSKA (reference sequence). The sample originates from a study of a mutant IDH1 vaccine in newly diagnosed glioma. Only in-frame clones appear in the TCRdb table, and some are missing; sequencing was by immunoSEQ multiplex PCR. Seen here are about 88,000 clones, roughly 87% observed once, and the top ten hold about 5.6%.

This receptor was taken from a man aged 40-55 years with glioma. Some clones in this sample may be carry-over from other donors' samples. Material: PBMCs, obtained from a glioma patient treated with radiotherapy, temozolomide or both. This chain connects TRBV20-1 to TRBJ2-1; D gene ambiguous. CDR3 protein: CSASYNEQFF. The DNA of the CDR3 is TGCAGTGCTAGCTACAATGAGCAGTTCTTC.